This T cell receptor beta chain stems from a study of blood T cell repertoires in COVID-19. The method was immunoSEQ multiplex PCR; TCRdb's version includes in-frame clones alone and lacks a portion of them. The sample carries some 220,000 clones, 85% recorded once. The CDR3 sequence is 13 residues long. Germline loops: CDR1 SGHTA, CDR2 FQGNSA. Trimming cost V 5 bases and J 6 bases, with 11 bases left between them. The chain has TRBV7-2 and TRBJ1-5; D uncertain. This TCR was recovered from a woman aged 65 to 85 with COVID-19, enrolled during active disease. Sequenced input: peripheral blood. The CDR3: CASSPGRGQPQHF. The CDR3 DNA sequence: TGTGCCAGCAGCCCCGGCCGAGGTCAGCCCCAGCATTTT.